This TCR beta chain was recovered during a study of vaccination and CD4 T cells after COVID-19. At the Johns Hopkins FTIC core, DNA taken from cultured CD4+ T cells was sequenced by way of the Oncomine TCR Beta short-read assay. TCRdb called the PCR reads again in MiXCR, with one record for every CDR3 protein. The table shows roughly 15,000 distinct CDR3 sequences, with 51% occurring only once. As for treatment: roughly nine-day PBMC culture with coronavirus spike peptide pools or control peptides (ViraFEST assay). The positive PCR dates, which preceded the US Alpha, Beta and Delta variants, fell between March and December 2020. PBMC cultures, at a few million cells per well, received 8 to 10 IU/ml IL-2 and around 9.6 ug/ml peptide pools. Comment on this clonotype: Antigen specificity is unknown.

The CDR3 is 14 amino acids. Between the trimmed V and J ends, which lost 6 bases and 1 base, there was a span of 16 bases. Germline lookup yields CDR1 DFQATT and CDR2 SNEGSKA (reference sequence). This chain connects TRBV20-1 to TRBJ2-7; possibly TRBD1 for D (5 bases). The TCR was taken from a human donor who had recovered from COVID-19. Sequenced sample: CD4+ T cells from blood, cultured in vitro. The CDR3 is CSARGGPGSYEQYF. CDR3 nucleotide sequence: TGCAGTGCAAGGGGCGGACCTGGATCCTACGAGCAGTACTTC.